This T cell receptor beta chain was found in a study of shared clonotypes between healthy human individuals. This table comes from immunoSEQ multiplex PCR, and its TCRdb copy is limited to in-frame clones, with some not included. The sample records approximately 720,000 clones, about two thirds being singletons. This clonotype was sampled from a woman in her 30s in good health. Material for sequencing was memory CD4+ T cells sorted from blood. The subset here: CD45RA-negative fraction.

The CDR3 DNA follows: TGTGCCAGCAGTGCAAATCGGCAGCCCCAGCATTTT. Residues: CASSANRQPQHF. The chain is built from TRBV28 and TRBJ1-5; no firm D call. The CDR3 sequence is 12 residues long. Trimming took off 5 bases at V and 7 bases at J, with 9 bases between the two ends. Germline assignment: CDR1 MDHEN and CDR2 SYDVKM.